The subject of this entry is one TCR beta chain. This CDR3 is 18 amino acids long. Germline CDR1 SGHVS, CDR2 FQNEAQ. The V end lost 0 bases, the J end lost 0 bases, and 17 bases lay between the germline ends. The data derive from a study of multiple sclerosis patients with progressive multifocal leukoencephalopathy. The time point: time of PML onset. This table comes from immunoSEQ multiplex PCR, and its TCRdb copy is limited to in-frame clones, with some not included. This table has about 30,000 clones, more than 80% appearing once. The clonotype comes from a woman aged 30 to 39 with progressive multifocal leukoencephalopathy. The starting material was PBMCs, obtained from a patient treated with natalizumab. The rearrangement links TRBV7-8 to TRBJ1-2; TRBD1 is a possible D gene (6 bases). The CDR3 region has the DNA TGTGCCAGCAGCTTAGCGCGTGCAGGGGCTATCACTAACTATGGCTACACCTTC. Its translation is CASSLARAGAITNYGYTF.